These 3 T cell receptor beta chains were sequenced from one sample in a study of shared clonotypes between healthy human individuals. The protocol was immunoSEQ multiplex PCR, while the TCRdb copy is restricted to in-frame clones and leaves out a portion. The table records over 2 million clones, 80% to 95% of them present only once. Sample: naive CD4+ T cells from PBMCs. Documented subset: CD45RA+ positively selected. The receptor set was obtained from a man between 18 and 29 years old in good health. Some clones in this sample may be carry-over from other donors' samples.

This chain joins TRBV7-2 and TRBJ1-2; D is possibly TRBD1 (5 bases). The germline V gene encodes CDR1 SGHTA and CDR2 FQGNSA. V lost 10 bases and J lost 5, with 17 bases in between. The CDR3 runs 13 residues. The CDR3 protein is CATRPPGGYGYTF. The DNA of the CDR3 is TGTGCCACCCGCCCCCCTGGGGGATATGGCTACACCTTC. The entire variable domain, with the rest obtained from reference TRBV7-2 and TRBJ1-2, is as follows: GAGVSQSPSNKVTEKGKDVELRCDPISGHTALYWYRQSLGQGLEFLIYFQGNSAPDKSGLPSDRFSAERTGGSVSTLTIQRTQQEDSAVYLCATRPPGGYGYTFGSGTRLTVV.

The genes are TRBV6-6 and TRBJ2-2; D uncertain. The V gene's germline CDR1 is MNHNY and CDR2 SVGAGI (reference sequence). Trimming took off 5 bases at V and 7 bases at J, with 8 bases between the two ends. The CDR3 consists of 12 residues. This CDR3 is CASSAGVGELFF. CDR3 DNA sequence: TGTGCCAGCAGTGCAGGCGTCGGGGAGCTGTTTTTT.

This chain joins TRBV5-6 and TRBJ1-2; D remains ambiguous. The CDR3 is 14 amino acids. V was clipped by 2 bases and J by 3 bases, with 11 bases between them. Germline assignment: CDR1 SGHDT and CDR2 YYEEEE. CDR3 in amino acids: CASSFLLGDYGYTF. CDR3 in DNA: TGTGCCAGCAGCTTTCTTCTCGGCGACTATGGCTACACCTTC.